The 9 T cell receptor beta chains presented below share a single source sample, sequenced in a study of radiotherapy plus CTLA-4 blockade in lung cancer. Assay used: immunoSEQ multiplex PCR; TCRdb lists only in-frame clones, some missing. Of tens of thousands of clones listed, 75% to 85% are singletons. The material sequenced was peripheral blood, taken from a patient treated with radiotherapy plus ipilimumab. The receptors here all came from a human donor with non-small cell lung cancer that progressed on radiotherapy plus ipilimumab.

The chain has TRBV15 and TRBJ2-5; 13 bases agree with TRBD2. V trimming: 2 bases; J trimming: 5 bases; junction bases outside the gene matches: 11. CDR3 length: 18 amino acids. The germline CDR1 and CDR2 sequences are LNHNV and YYDKDF (reference sequence). CDR3 residues: CATSRNLRLAGGGETQYF. CDR3 bases: TGTGCCACCAGCAGAAACCTGCGACTAGCGGGGGGCGGGGAGACCCAGTACTTC. Variable domain in full (rest from reference TRBV15 and TRBJ2-5): DAMVIQNPRYQVTQFGKPVTLSCSQTLNHNVMYWYQQKSSQAPKLLFHYYDKDFNNEADTPDNFQSRRPNTSFCFLDIRSPGLGDTAMYLCATSRNLRLAGGGETQYFGPGTRLLVL.

The chain has TRBV9 and TRBJ2-3; no reliable D call. Germline V gene lookup returns CDR1 SGDLS and CDR2 YYNGEE. This CDR3 has 17 amino acids. The V end was cut by 2 bases, the J end by 3 bases, with 19 bases between. CDR3 sequence: CASSVAGTRVKTDTQYF. CDR3 DNA sequence: TGTGCCAGCAGCGTGGCCGGAACTCGAGTTAAAACAGATACGCAGTATTTT.

The J gene is TRBJ1-5, the V gene TRBV15; D possibly corresponds to TRBD1 (5 bases). V dropped 5 bases and J dropped 7 bases, with 15 bases sitting between them. The CDR3 contains 14 residues. The germline V gene has CDR1 LNHNV and CDR2 YYDKDF (reference sequence). The CDR3 is CATSGSGGWQPQHF. Here the CDR3 DNA reads TGTGCCACCAGCGGTTCCGGGGGATGGCAGCCCCAGCATTTT. Full variable domain (rest looked up from reference TRBV15 and TRBJ1-5): DAMVIQNPRYQVTQFGKPVTLSCSQTLNHNVMYWYQQKSSQAPKLLFHYYDKDFNNEADTPDNFQSRRPNTSFCFLDIRSPGLGDTAMYLCATSGSGGWQPQHFGDGTRLSIL.

This chain links TRBV5-6 with TRBJ2-1; D might be TRBD2 (5 bases). Germline lookup yields CDR1 SGHDT and CDR2 YYEEEE. The CDR3 contains 13 residues. Deletions cut 0 bases from V and 6 bases from J, with 7 bases between. CDR3 DNA: TGTGCCAGCAGCTTGGGGACTCCCAATGAGCAGTTCTTC. It is translated as CASSLGTPNEQFF.

J is TRBJ2-5 and V is TRBV5-1; 12 nucleotides line up with TRBD1. Germline trimming cut 4 bases from V and 4 bases from J; bases unmatched to any gene: 5. The CDR3 contains 15 residues. Germline CDR1 is SGHRS and CDR2 is YFSETQ. The CDR3, as DNA: TGCGCCAGCAGCGTGGGACAGGGGGCAGGAGAGACCCAGTACTTC. It translates to CASSVGQGAGETQYF.

V is TRBV7-8 and J is TRBJ2-2, with D perhaps TRBD2 (6 bases). This CDR3 is built from 15 residues. The V gene lost 2 bases and the J gene lost 5 bases, with 12 bases spanning the gap. In germline, CDR1 is SGHVS, CDR2 FQNEAQ. CDR3 DNA: TGTGCCAGCAGCTTACTCGGGGGTTATACCGGGGAGCTGTTTTTT. This translates into CASSLLGGYTGELFF.

CDR3 region: CASSVRDGDYEQYF. As DNA, the CDR3 is TGTGCCAGCAGTGTTAGGGACGGAGACTACGAGCAGTACTTC. The chain has TRBV6-1 and TRBJ2-7; D assignment may be TRBD1 or TRBD2 (5 bases each). The germline V and J ends were trimmed by 4 bases and 3 bases, with 13 bases remaining between them. Germline V gives CDR1 MNHNS, CDR2 SASEGT. This CDR3 contains 14 residues.

The genes are TRBV2 and TRBJ2-1, with D possibly being TRBD2 (6 bases). With 8 bases removed from V and 0 bases from J, the gap between germline ends came to 17 bases. CDR1 is SNHLY, CDR2 FYNNEI, per germline. The CDR3 is made up of 16 amino acids. CDR3 in DNA: TGTGCCAGCCGTCCCTGGGACTCACTCTCCTACAATGAGCAGTTCTTC. This gives the protein CASRPWDSLSYNEQFF.

The V and J genes are TRBV7-2 and TRBJ1-4; 8 nucleotides agree with TRBD1. CDR1 is SGHTA, CDR2 FQGNSA, per germline. This CDR3 comprises 13 residues. J lost 8 bases, V lost 8 bases, and 7 bases had no gene match. The CDR3 sequence: CASRTGTAEKLFF. CDR3 bases: TGTGCCAGCCGGACAGGGACGGCCGAAAAACTGTTTTTT.